The sequence of this T cell receptor (beta chain) was determined in a study of blood T cell repertoires in COVID-19. Study-wide background: PBMCs, B-cell-depleted T cells, or T cells were the source of the cDNA or gDNA that made up the material.

Authors' data handling: Estimated nucleated cell counts came from reference gene primer amplification. Repertoires were generated with immunoSEQ multiplex PCR, while TCRdb's copy carries only in-frame clones and drops some. V and J calls and clone size come straight from that table; D and trimming were deduced from the DNA. The sample lists roughly 6,300 clones, 80% to 90% occurring once. V was pared by 4 bases and J by 2 bases, with 5 bases of the junction left unmatched. The CDR3 spans 14 residues. From germline, CDR1 is SGHRS and CDR2 YFSETQ. The chain carries TRBV5-1 and TRBJ2-7, with TRBD1 matching over 8 bases. The material sequenced was peripheral blood. The clonotype comes from a man older than 75 with active COVID-19. The CDR3 coding sequence is TGCGCCAGCAGCCCTACGGACAGGGCCTACGAGCAGTACTTC. Protein product: CASSPTDRAYEQYF.